This TCR beta chain is drawn from a study of cytomegalovirus exposure and HLA in healthy donors. With 60 Vbeta and 13 Jbeta primers, the PCR was carried out. This table comes from immunoSEQ multiplex PCR, and its TCRdb copy is limited to in-frame clones, with some not included. Counted here are roughly 200,000 clones, around 80% occurring once; the ten biggest clones make up roughly 1.5%. The germline V gene has CDR1 KGHSH and CDR2 LQKENI. CDR3 length: 14 residues. The ends were cut back, 5 bases at V and 3 bases at J, with 13 bases in the middle. The receptor comes from a man aged 50 to 60 in good health and CMV-seronegative. The chain couples TRBV18 to TRBJ1-1; a possible D gene is TRBD1 (5 bases). Sequencing was performed on PBMCs. CDR3 region: CASSSRQFDTEAFF. In DNA, the CDR3 is TGTGCCAGCTCATCCCGACAGTTCGACACTGAAGCTTTCTTT. Complete variable domain (other parts from reference TRBV18 and TRBJ1-1): NAGVMQNPRHLVRRRGQEARLRCSPMKGHSHVYWYRQLPEEGLKFMVYLQKENIIDESGMPKERFSAEFPKEGPSILRIQQVVRGDSAAYFCASSSRQFDTEAFFGQGTRLTVV.